A selection of T cell receptor beta chains follows, all from one sample in a study of T cell responses to AZD1222 COVID-19 vaccine. TCRdb keeps only in-frame clones here, not all; method: immunoSEQ multiplex PCR. The repertoire holds approximately 150,000 clones, roughly 90% seen once, with 3% to 4% in the top ten. The sample here was peripheral blood, taken 28 days after the second AZD1222 dose. These receptors were taken from an adult who received the AZD1222 COVID-19 vaccine. CDR3s include the opening cysteine and the closing phenylalanine or tryptophan. A D gene is named only where the DNA matches it firmly. Size is omitted from some rows. Given values are once, few, many or a class for expanded clones.

v_call: TRBV5-1; clone_size: few; j_call: TRBJ2-3; d_call: TRBD1; cdr3_nt: TGCGCCAGCAGCTTGGCGGGACAGGGGGCAGATACGCAGTATTTT; cdr3_aa: CASSLAGQGADTQYF
v_call: TRBV19; clone_size: -; j_call: TRBJ2-5; d_call: TRBD2; cdr3_nt: TGTGCCAGTAGTATGGGCGGGAGGAACCAAGAGACCCAGTACTTC; cdr3_aa: CASSMGGRNQETQYF
v_call: TRBV6-1; clone_size: -; j_call: TRBJ2-7; d_call: -; cdr3_nt: TGTGCCAGCAGTGAAATCTACCGGGAGCAGTACTTC; cdr3_aa: CASSEIYREQYF
v_call: TRBV12-3/TRBV12-4; clone_size: -; j_call: TRBJ2-7; d_call: -; cdr3_nt: TGTGCCAGCAGCCTGTTCCGCGAGCAGTACTTC; cdr3_aa: CASSLFREQYF
v_call: TRBV27; clone_size: -; j_call: TRBJ1-4; d_call: -; cdr3_nt: TGTGCCAGCAGTTTATTTTCTATCAGAAGTGCAACTAATGAAAAACTGTTTTTT; cdr3_aa: CASSLFSIRSATNEKLFF
v_call: TRBV3-1/TRBV3-2; clone_size: -; j_call: TRBJ1-1; d_call: -; cdr3_nt: TGTGCCAGCAGCCACGACCTTGGACAGCGCGCAGAAGCTTTCTTT; cdr3_aa: CASSHDLGQRAEAFF
v_call: TRBV25-1; clone_size: -; j_call: TRBJ2-7; d_call: TRBD2; cdr3_nt: TGTGCCAGCAGCAGACTAGCGGGAGCTCCCTACGAGCAGTACTTC; cdr3_aa: CASSRLAGAPYEQYF
v_call: TRBV5-4; clone_size: -; j_call: TRBJ2-1; d_call: -; cdr3_nt: TGTGCCAGCAGCTTGGCAGCTGGGTGGACCTACAATGAGCAGTTCTTC; cdr3_aa: CASSLAAGWTYNEQFF
v_call: TRBV5-4; clone_size: -; j_call: TRBJ2-7; d_call: -; cdr3_nt: TGTGCCAGCAGCTTGCAAGCCTCCTACGAGCAGTACTTC; cdr3_aa: CASSLQASYEQYF
v_call: TRBV24-1; clone_size: -; j_call: TRBJ2-1; d_call: -; cdr3_nt: TGTGCCACCAGTGTGGGCAGGGGCTACTACAATGAGCAGTTCTTC; cdr3_aa: CATSVGRGYYNEQFF
v_call: TRBV7-2; clone_size: once; j_call: TRBJ2-1; d_call: -; cdr3_nt: TGTGCCAGCAGCTTAGCTGAGGAGCAGTTCTTC; cdr3_aa: CASSLAEEQFF
v_call: TRBV29-1; clone_size: -; j_call: TRBJ2-7; d_call: TRBD2; cdr3_nt: TGCAGCGTCGAACCCATGACTAGCGGGAGCGCCGAGCAGTACTTC; cdr3_aa: CSVEPMTSGSAEQYF
v_call: TRBV30; clone_size: -; j_call: TRBJ2-1; d_call: TRBD2; cdr3_nt: TGTGCCTGGAGTGTAACTAGCGGGAAAAATGAGCAGTTCTTC; cdr3_aa: CAWSVTSGKNEQFF
v_call: TRBV6-5; clone_size: once; j_call: TRBJ2-7; d_call: TRBD2; cdr3_nt: TGTGCCAGCAGTTACCCCCGGGAGGACGGGAGACACGAGCAGTACTTC; cdr3_aa: CASSYPREDGRHEQYF
v_call: TRBV3-1/TRBV3-2; clone_size: -; j_call: TRBJ2-7; d_call: -; cdr3_nt: TGTGCCAGCAGCCGCCGAGGGAGACAGGTCGAGCAGTACTTC; cdr3_aa: CASSRRGRQVEQYF
v_call: TRBV5-5; clone_size: -; j_call: TRBJ1-6; d_call: -; cdr3_nt: TGTGCCAGCAGCTTGGGAGGGCGGAATTCACCCCTCCACTTT; cdr3_aa: CASSLGGRNSPLHF
v_call: TRBV25-1; clone_size: -; j_call: TRBJ2-5; d_call: -; cdr3_nt: TGTGCCAGCAGGGCAGGCCCGGTCTTGGGGGGAGAGACCCAGTACTTC; cdr3_aa: CASRAGPVLGGETQYF
v_call: TRBV11-3; clone_size: -; j_call: TRBJ2-7; d_call: -; cdr3_nt: TGTGCCAGCAGCCTCCCAGGGTCGGCCTACGAGCAGTACTTC; cdr3_aa: CASSLPGSAYEQYF
v_call: TRBV19; clone_size: -; j_call: TRBJ1-5; d_call: -; cdr3_nt: TGTGCCAGTAGTATACGGAGGGTTAGTCAGCCCCAGCATTTT; cdr3_aa: CASSIRRVSQPQHF
v_call: TRBV27; clone_size: once; j_call: TRBJ2-1; d_call: TRBD2; cdr3_nt: TGTGCCAGCCGAGGACTAGCGGGCTACAATGAGCAGTTCTTC; cdr3_aa: CASRGLAGYNEQFF
v_call: TRBV30; clone_size: -; j_call: TRBJ2-7; d_call: -; cdr3_nt: TGTGCCTGGAGTGTGTCGTACGAGCAGTACTTC; cdr3_aa: CAWSVSYEQYF
v_call: TRBV5-6; clone_size: -; j_call: TRBJ2-7; d_call: TRBD2; cdr3_nt: TGTGCCAGCAGCTTGGTAGGCGGGAGGTTCGCCTACGAGCAGTACTTC; cdr3_aa: CASSLVGGRFAYEQYF
v_call: TRBV29-1; clone_size: -; j_call: TRBJ1-4; d_call: TRBD1; cdr3_nt: TGCAGCGTTGAAACAGGGGTTAATGAAAAACTGTTTTTT; cdr3_aa: CSVETGVNEKLFF
v_call: TRBV7-9; clone_size: -; j_call: TRBJ2-1; d_call: -; cdr3_nt: TGTGCCAGCAGCTTAACGACGGGAGACCGGTCCTACAATGAGCAGTTCTTC; cdr3_aa: CASSLTTGDRSYNEQFF
v_call: TRBV18; clone_size: -; j_call: TRBJ1-4; d_call: -; cdr3_nt: TGTGCCAGCTCAGAGGGGGATGAAAAACTGTTTTTT; cdr3_aa: CASSEGDEKLFF
v_call: TRBV24-1; clone_size: -; j_call: TRBJ2-7; d_call: -; cdr3_nt: TGTGCCACCAGTGATTTCAGGGGCGAGCAGTACTTC; cdr3_aa: CATSDFRGEQYF
v_call: TRBV3-1/TRBV3-2; clone_size: once; j_call: TRBJ2-5; d_call: -; cdr3_nt: TGTGCCAGCAGCCAAACCCTAATCGCCGTAATCGAAGAGACCCAGTACTTC; cdr3_aa: CASSQTLIAVIEETQYF
v_call: TRBV24-1; clone_size: few; j_call: TRBJ1-5; d_call: -; cdr3_nt: TGTGCCACCAGTGATTCCGGGGGGGTAGACAAACCCCAGCATTTT; cdr3_aa: CATSDSGGVDKPQHF
v_call: TRBV4-3; clone_size: -; j_call: TRBJ1-2; d_call: TRBD1; cdr3_nt: TGCGCCAGCAGCCAGGCCCCGGGACAGATAAACTATGGCTACACCTTC; cdr3_aa: CASSQAPGQINYGYTF
v_call: TRBV7-2; clone_size: -; j_call: TRBJ1-1; d_call: -; cdr3_nt: TGTGCCAGCAGCAGACAGAAGAACACTGAAGCTTTCTTT; cdr3_aa: CASSRQKNTEAFF
v_call: TRBV18; clone_size: -; j_call: TRBJ2-1; d_call: -; cdr3_nt: TGTGCCAGCTCACCACCCGGTGCGAGCTCCTACAATGAGCAGTTCTTC; cdr3_aa: CASSPPGASSYNEQFF
v_call: TRBV11-3; clone_size: once; j_call: TRBJ2-5; d_call: -; cdr3_nt: TGTGCCAGCAGCTTAGATTTGCTAGGGAAGGAGACCCAGTACTTC; cdr3_aa: CASSLDLLGKETQYF
v_call: TRBV5-1; clone_size: -; j_call: TRBJ2-7; d_call: -; cdr3_nt: TGCGCCAGCAGCTTACAGGGTGACACCTACGAGCAGTACTTC; cdr3_aa: CASSLQGDTYEQYF
v_call: TRBV2; clone_size: -; j_call: TRBJ1-4; d_call: TRBD1; cdr3_nt: TGTGCCAGCAGTGAATTGGGGACAGAGAATAATGAAAAACTGTTTTTT; cdr3_aa: CASSELGTENNEKLFF
v_call: TRBV28; clone_size: -; j_call: TRBJ2-1; d_call: TRBD1; cdr3_nt: TGTGCCAGCACGTTAGGGACAGGGGATAGTGAGCAGTTCTTC; cdr3_aa: CASTLGTGDSEQFF
v_call: TRBV30; clone_size: -; j_call: TRBJ2-3; d_call: -; cdr3_nt: TGTGCCTGGAAGGACTACACAGATACGCAGTATTTT; cdr3_aa: CAWKDYTDTQYF
v_call: TRBV18; clone_size: once; j_call: TRBJ2-5; d_call: TRBD1; cdr3_nt: TGTGCCAGCTCACCGCGGACAGGGGCGGAGGAGACCCAGTACTTC; cdr3_aa: CASSPRTGAEETQYF
v_call: TRBV19; clone_size: -; j_call: TRBJ2-1; d_call: -; cdr3_nt: TGTGCCAGTAGTACGGGTCCCCAGGGTGCTGGTGAGCAGTTCTTC; cdr3_aa: CASSTGPQGAGEQFF
v_call: TRBV12-3/TRBV12-4; clone_size: -; j_call: TRBJ2-1; d_call: -; cdr3_nt: TGTGCCAGCAGTTTTATCCACAATGAGCAGTTCTTC; cdr3_aa: CASSFIHNEQFF
v_call: TRBV27; clone_size: -; j_call: TRBJ1-2; d_call: TRBD1; cdr3_nt: TGTGCCAGCAGTTTCGGGACAGGGTATGGCTACACCTTC; cdr3_aa: CASSFGTGYGYTF
v_call: TRBV25-1; clone_size: -; j_call: TRBJ2-7; d_call: TRBD1; cdr3_nt: TGTGCCAGCAGTGGCCCGGGACAGGGAAAATACGAGCAGTACTTC; cdr3_aa: CASSGPGQGKYEQYF
v_call: TRBV7-2; clone_size: -; j_call: TRBJ1-5; d_call: TRBD1; cdr3_nt: TGTGCCAGCAGCTTGTTATCACGAGGGGGCGAAAACCAGCCCCAGCATTTT; cdr3_aa: CASSLLSRGGENQPQHF
v_call: TRBV18; clone_size: -; j_call: TRBJ2-7; d_call: TRBD2; cdr3_nt: TGTGCCAGCCGGGTAGGACTAGCGGGCTCCTACGAGCAGTACTTC; cdr3_aa: CASRVGLAGSYEQYF
v_call: TRBV16; clone_size: -; j_call: TRBJ2-1; d_call: TRBD1; cdr3_nt: TGTGCCAGCAGCCAACGGGGACAGACTTACAATGAGCAGTTCTTC; cdr3_aa: CASSQRGQTYNEQFF
v_call: TRBV5-1; clone_size: -; j_call: TRBJ1-4; d_call: -; cdr3_nt: TGCGCCAGCAGAGATGGGGGTGAAAAACTGTTTTTT; cdr3_aa: CASRDGGEKLFF
v_call: TRBV28; clone_size: -; j_call: TRBJ2-7; d_call: -; cdr3_nt: TGTGCCAGCAGTTTTTTTCAAGCCTACGAGCAGTACTTC; cdr3_aa: CASSFFQAYEQYF
v_call: TRBV14; clone_size: -; j_call: TRBJ1-1; d_call: -; cdr3_nt: TGTGCCAGCAGCCCGACAGTGAACACTGAAGCTTTCTTT; cdr3_aa: CASSPTVNTEAFF
v_call: TRBV7-8; clone_size: -; j_call: TRBJ2-3; d_call: -; cdr3_nt: TGTGCCAGCAGACGAGGACGGGGTCCAGATACGCAGTATTTT; cdr3_aa: CASRRGRGPDTQYF